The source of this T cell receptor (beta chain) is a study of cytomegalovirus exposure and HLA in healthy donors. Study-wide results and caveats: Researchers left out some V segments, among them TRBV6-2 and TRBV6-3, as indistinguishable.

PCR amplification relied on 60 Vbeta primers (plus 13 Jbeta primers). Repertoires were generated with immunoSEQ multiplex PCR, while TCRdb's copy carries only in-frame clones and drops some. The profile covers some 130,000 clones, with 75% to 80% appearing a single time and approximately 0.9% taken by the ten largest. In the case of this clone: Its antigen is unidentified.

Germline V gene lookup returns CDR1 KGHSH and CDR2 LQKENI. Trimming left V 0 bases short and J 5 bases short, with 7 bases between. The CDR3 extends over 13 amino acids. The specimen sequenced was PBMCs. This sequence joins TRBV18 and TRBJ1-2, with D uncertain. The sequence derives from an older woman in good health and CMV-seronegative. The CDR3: CASSPPGRYGYTF. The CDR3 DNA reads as TGTGCCAGCTCACCACCCGGCAGGTATGGCTACACCTTC.